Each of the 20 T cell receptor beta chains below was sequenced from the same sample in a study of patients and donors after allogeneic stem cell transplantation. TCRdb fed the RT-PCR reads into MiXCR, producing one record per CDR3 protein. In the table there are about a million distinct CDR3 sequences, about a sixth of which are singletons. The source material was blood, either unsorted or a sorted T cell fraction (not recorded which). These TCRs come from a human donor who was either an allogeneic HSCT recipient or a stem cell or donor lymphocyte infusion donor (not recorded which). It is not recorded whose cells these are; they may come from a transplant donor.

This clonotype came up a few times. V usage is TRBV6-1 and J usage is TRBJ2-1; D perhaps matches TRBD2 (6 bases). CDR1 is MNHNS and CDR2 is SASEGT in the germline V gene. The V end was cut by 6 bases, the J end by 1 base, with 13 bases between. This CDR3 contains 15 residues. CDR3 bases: TGTGCCAGCAGGTGGAGGGGCGGTTCCTACAATGAGCAGTTCTTC. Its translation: CASRWRGGSYNEQFF.

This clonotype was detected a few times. CDR3 nucleotide sequence: TGTGCCAGCAGCGCGCGGACTGAGACCGGTGAGCAGTTCTTC. It specifies CASSARTETGEQFF. The chain recombines TRBV9 with TRBJ2-1; perhaps TRBD2 as D (5 bases). The CDR3 is 14 residues long. The V end was cut by 3 bases, the J end by 9 bases, with 16 bases between. CDR1 is SGDLS, CDR2 YYNGEE, per germline.

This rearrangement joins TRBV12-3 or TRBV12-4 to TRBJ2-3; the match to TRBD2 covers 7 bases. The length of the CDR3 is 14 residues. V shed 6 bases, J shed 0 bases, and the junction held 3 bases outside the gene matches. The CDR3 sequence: CASRGDYSTDTQYF. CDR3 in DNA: TGTGCCAGCAGGGGGGACTACAGCACAGATACGCAGTATTTT.

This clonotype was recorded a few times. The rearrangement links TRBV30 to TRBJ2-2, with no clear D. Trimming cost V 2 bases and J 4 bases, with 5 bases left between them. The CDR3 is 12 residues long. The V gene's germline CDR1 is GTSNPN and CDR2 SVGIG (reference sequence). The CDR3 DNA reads TGTGCCTGGAGTTCTAGCACCGGGGAGCTGTTTTTT. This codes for CAWSSSTGELFF.

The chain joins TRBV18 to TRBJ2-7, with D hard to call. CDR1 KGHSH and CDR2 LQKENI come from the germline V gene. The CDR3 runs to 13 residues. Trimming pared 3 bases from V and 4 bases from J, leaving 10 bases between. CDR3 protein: CASSPAGLYEQYF. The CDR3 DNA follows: TGTGCCAGCTCACCGGCCGGATTATACGAGCAGTACTTC.

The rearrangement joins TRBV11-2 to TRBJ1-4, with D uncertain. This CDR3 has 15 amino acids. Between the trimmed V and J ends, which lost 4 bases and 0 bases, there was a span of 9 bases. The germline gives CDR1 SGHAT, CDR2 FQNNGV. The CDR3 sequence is CASSSLRTTNEKLFF. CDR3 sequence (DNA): TGTGCCAGCAGCTCCCTAAGAACAACTAATGAAAAACTGTTTTTT. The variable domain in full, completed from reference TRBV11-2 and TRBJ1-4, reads EAGVAQSPRYKIIEKRQSVAFWCNPISGHATLYWYQQILGQGPKLLIQFQNNGVVDDSQLPKDRFSAERLKGVDSTLKIQPAKLEDSAVYLCASSSLRTTNEKLFFGSGTQLSVL.

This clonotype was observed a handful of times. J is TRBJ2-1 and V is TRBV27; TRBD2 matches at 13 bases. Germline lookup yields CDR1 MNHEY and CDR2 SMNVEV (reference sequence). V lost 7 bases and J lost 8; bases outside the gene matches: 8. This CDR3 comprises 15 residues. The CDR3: CASILTSGRSHEQFF. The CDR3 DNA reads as TGTGCCAGCATTCTGACTAGCGGGAGGTCCCATGAGCAGTTCTTC.

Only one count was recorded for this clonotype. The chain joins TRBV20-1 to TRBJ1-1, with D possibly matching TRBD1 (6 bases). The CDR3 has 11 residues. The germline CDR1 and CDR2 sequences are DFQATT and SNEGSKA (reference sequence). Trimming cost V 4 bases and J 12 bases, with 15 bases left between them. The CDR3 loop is CSATGHWGTFF. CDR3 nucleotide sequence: TGCAGTGCTACGGGACACTGGGGAACTTTCTTT.

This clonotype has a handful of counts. The CDR3 is CASSGQGENTEAFF. In DNA, the CDR3 is TGTGCCAGCAGTGGACAGGGGGAGAACACTGAAGCTTTCTTT. The rearrangement links TRBV9 to TRBJ1-1; 10 bases match TRBD1. This CDR3 has 14 amino acids. Germline V gene lookup returns CDR1 SGDLS and CDR2 YYNGEE. V was clipped by 5 bases and J by 1 base; unmatched bases: 2.

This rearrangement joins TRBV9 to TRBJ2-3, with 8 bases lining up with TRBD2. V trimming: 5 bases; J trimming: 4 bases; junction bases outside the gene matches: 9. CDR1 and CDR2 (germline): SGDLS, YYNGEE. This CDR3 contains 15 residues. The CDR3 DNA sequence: TGTGCCAGCAGTCCCCGGGAGGGCGGTTCAGATACGCAGTATTTT. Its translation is CASSPREGGSDTQYF.

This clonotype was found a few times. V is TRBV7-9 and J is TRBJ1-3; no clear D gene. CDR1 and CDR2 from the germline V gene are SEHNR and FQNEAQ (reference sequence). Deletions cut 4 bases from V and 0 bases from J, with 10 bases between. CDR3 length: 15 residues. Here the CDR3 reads CASSWERVSGNTIYF. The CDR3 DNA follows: TGTGCCAGCAGCTGGGAGAGAGTCTCTGGAAACACCATATATTTT. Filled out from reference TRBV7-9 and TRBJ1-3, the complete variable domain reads DTGVSQNPRHKITKRGQNVTFRCDPISEHNRLYWYRQTLGQGPEFLTYFQNEAQLEKSRLLSDRFSAERPKGSFSTLEIQRTEQGDSAMYLCASSWERVSGNTIYFGEGSWLTVV.

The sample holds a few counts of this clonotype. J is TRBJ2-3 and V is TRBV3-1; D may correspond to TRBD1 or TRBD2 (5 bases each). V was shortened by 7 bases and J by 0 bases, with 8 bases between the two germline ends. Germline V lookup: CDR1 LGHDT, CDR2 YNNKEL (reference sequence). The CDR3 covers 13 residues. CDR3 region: CASTRESTDTQYF. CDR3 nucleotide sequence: TGTGCCAGCACCAGGGAGAGCACAGATACGCAGTATTTT.

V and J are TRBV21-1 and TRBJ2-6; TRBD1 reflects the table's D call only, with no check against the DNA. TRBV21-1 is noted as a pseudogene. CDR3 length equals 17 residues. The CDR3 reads CASRGKQGHPGANVLTF. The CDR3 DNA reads TGTGCCAGCAGGGGAAAACAGGGGCATCCTGGGGCCAACGTCCTGACTTTC.

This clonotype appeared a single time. The CDR3 is CAWSVKSNSNQPQHF. CDR3 in DNA: TGTGCCTGGAGTGTAAAGTCTAATAGCAATCAGCCCCAGCATTTT. The chain is built from TRBV30 and TRBJ1-5; D ambiguous. CDR1 is GTSNPN, CDR2 SVGIG, per germline (reference sequence). V shed 0 bases and J shed 0 bases, with 9 bases lying between them. This CDR3 has 15 residues.

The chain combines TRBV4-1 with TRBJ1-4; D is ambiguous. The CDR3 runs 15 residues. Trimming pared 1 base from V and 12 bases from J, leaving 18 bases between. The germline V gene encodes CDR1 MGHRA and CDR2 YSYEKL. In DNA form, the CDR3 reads TGCGCCAGCAGCCAAGGGGCCTGGGGTGTTGGTCAACTGTTTTTT. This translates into CASSQGAWGVGQLFF.

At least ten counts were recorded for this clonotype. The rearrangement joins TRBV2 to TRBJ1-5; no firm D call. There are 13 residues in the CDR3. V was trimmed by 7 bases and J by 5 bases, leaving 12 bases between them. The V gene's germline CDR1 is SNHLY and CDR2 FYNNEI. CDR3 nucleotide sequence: TGTGCCAGCACCCCCCCCGGGGATCAGCCCCAGCATTTT. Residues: CASTPPGDQPQHF. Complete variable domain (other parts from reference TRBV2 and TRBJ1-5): EPEVTQTPSHQVTQMGQEVILRCVPISNHLYFYWYRQILGQKVEFLVSFYNNEISEKSEIFDDQFSVERPDGSNFTLKIRSTKLEDSAMYFCASTPPGDQPQHFGDGTRLSIL.

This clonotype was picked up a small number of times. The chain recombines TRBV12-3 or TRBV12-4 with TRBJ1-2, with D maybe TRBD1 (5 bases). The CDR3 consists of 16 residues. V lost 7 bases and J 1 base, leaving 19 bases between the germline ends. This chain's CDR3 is CASTPLFPGINYGYTF. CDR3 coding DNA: TGTGCCAGCACCCCCCTATTCCCAGGGATTAACTATGGCTACACCTTC.

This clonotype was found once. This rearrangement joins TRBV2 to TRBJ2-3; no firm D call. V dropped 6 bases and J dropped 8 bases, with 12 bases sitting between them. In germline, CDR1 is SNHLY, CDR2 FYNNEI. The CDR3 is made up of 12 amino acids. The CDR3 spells CASSGNQATQYF. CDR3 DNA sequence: TGTGCCAGCAGCGGAAATCAAGCTACGCAGTATTTT.

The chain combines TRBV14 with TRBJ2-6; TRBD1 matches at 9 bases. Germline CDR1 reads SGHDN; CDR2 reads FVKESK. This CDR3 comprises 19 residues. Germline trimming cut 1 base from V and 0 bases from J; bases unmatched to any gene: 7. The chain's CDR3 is CASSQGLGQGRSGANVLTF. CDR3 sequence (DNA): TGTGCCAGCAGCCAAGGCCTGGGACAGGGTCGCTCTGGGGCCAACGTCCTGACTTTC.

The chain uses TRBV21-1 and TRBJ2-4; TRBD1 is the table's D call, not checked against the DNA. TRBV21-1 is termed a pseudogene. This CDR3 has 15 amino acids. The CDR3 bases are TGTGCCAGCAGCAGGGACAGGGGGGCCAAAAACATTCAGTACTTC. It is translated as CASSRDRGAKNIQYF.